This T cell receptor beta chain is from a study of STAT3 mutations in large granular lymphocyte leukemia. Findings and limits, study-wide: In T-cell large granular lymphocyte leukemia, about half of patients showed multiple immunodominant subclonotypes.

With respect to this clone: Its antigen is not known.

Here immunoSEQ multiplex PCR was the method, and the copy in TCRdb shows in-frame clones only, minus some. Here the sample spans approximately 17,000 clones, about 83% being singletons. V shed 4 bases and J shed 2 bases, with 8 bases lying between them. The CDR3 has 14 amino acids. The germline V gene has CDR1 LNHDA and CDR2 SQIVND (reference sequence). The sample was peripheral blood mononuclear cells. The rearrangement links TRBV19 to TRBJ1-4, with D possibly matching TRBD1 (6 bases). This TCR was sampled from a man aged 45 to 65 with T-cell large granular lymphocyte leukemia. Some clones in this sample may be carry-over from other donors' samples. In DNA form, the CDR3 reads TGTGCCAGTAGTAGGGGGCGGACTAATGAAAAACTGTTTTTT. Translating it yields CASSRGRTNEKLFF.